This entry describes one TCR beta chain. These data come from a study of T cell changes during pregnancy in multiple sclerosis. In germline, CDR1 is SGHDN, CDR2 FVKESK. V was pared by 2 bases and J by 5 bases, with 6 bases between. The CDR3 is made up of 13 amino acids. Clones were sequenced by immunoSEQ multiplex PCR, and TCRdb holds only the in-frame ones, with some missing. The sample holds 79,000 or so clones, approximately 90% seen once. The rearrangement joins TRBV14 to TRBJ2-2; no clear D gene. The sample was peripheral blood, taken in the first trimester of pregnancy. This clonotype originated in a female donor in good health, enrolled as a control in a pregnancy study. CDR3 loop: CASSQLATGELFF. CDR3 sequence (DNA): TGTGCCAGCAGCCAATTAGCTACCGGGGAGCTGTTTTTT.